This T cell receptor (beta chain) was profiled in a study of T-cell memory formation after mild COVID-19. TCRdb reprocessed the 5' RACE reads via MiXCR and lists one record per CDR3 protein. The sample holds 250,000 to 350,000 distinct CDR3 sequences; approximately 19% are singletons and the top ten take 20% to 25%. The CDR3 is 16 amino acids. Germline V gives CDR1 MGHRA, CDR2 YSYEKL. Trimming removed 1 base at V and 7 bases at J, with 17 bases between. This clonotype was observed a handful of times. Sequenced input: PBMCs or a T cell subset sorted from them (not recorded which). The chain links TRBV4-1 to TRBJ2-4; TRBD1 or TRBD2 may be the D gene (5 bases each). This clonotype was sampled from a man aged 18-30 years who had mild COVID-19 (a few samples of this study predate the infection). Cell type and time point are not known. CDR3 sequence: CASSQAWGRTRNIQYF. The CDR3, as DNA: TGCGCCAGCAGCCAAGCTTGGGGACGGACGAGGAACATTCAGTACTTC.